The 17 T cell receptor beta chains presented below share a single source sample, sequenced in a study of shared clonotypes between healthy human individuals. Profiled with immunoSEQ multiplex PCR; TCRdb holds only in-frame clones, not every one. Of 2.5 million or so clones listed, approximately 94% are singletons. Sequencing was performed on naive CD4+ T cells sorted from blood. Subset defined: CD45RA+ positively selected. These receptors all come from a man aged 18-30 years in good health.

The gene calls are TRBV4-1 and TRBJ2-3; D unresolved. Germline-derived CDR1 and CDR2 are MGHRA and YSYEKL. The V gene lost 2 bases and the J gene lost 4 bases, with 10 bases spanning the gap. This CDR3 is built from 14 residues. The DNA for the CDR3 is TGCGCCAGCAGCCAACGGCTAAACGCAGATACGCAGTATTTT. The encoded protein is CASSQRLNADTQYF.

The chain is built from TRBV5-6 and TRBJ2-3, with 7 bases identical to TRBD2. This CDR3 region has 16 residues. V gave up 3 bases and J gave up 3 bases; unmatched junction bases: 10. CDR1 and CDR2 (germline): SGHDT, YYEEEE. As DNA, the CDR3 is TGTGCCAGCAGCTGGAGGGCCCCCGGGGGGACAGATACGCAGTATTTT. Translated, it gives CASSWRAPGGTDTQYF.

The DNA for the CDR3 is TGTGCCAGCTCACCACCTAGCGGGAGGTCGAATCACAATGAGCAGTTCTTC. This gives the protein CASSPPSGRSNHNEQFF. The V and J genes are TRBV18 and TRBJ2-1, with 10 bases identical to TRBD2. The CDR3 loop spans 17 amino acids. Germline CDR1 and CDR2: KGHSH and LQKENI. V lost 0 bases and J lost 5; bases outside the gene matches: 7.

V is TRBV28 and J is TRBJ2-2; D remains unclear. The CDR3 consists of 15 residues. CDR1 and CDR2 from the germline V gene are MDHEN and SYDVKM. V shed 3 bases and J shed 4 bases, with 12 bases lying between them. The CDR3 sequence is CASSFGSWRTGELFF. For the CDR3, the DNA is TGTGCCAGCAGTTTCGGTAGTTGGCGCACCGGGGAGCTGTTTTTT.

This clone occurred once. This chain joins TRBV6-1 and TRBJ2-7; 10 nucleotides agree with TRBD1. J was trimmed by 3 bases and V by 6 bases; bases with no gene match: 5. Germline assignment: CDR1 MNHNS and CDR2 SASEGT. There are 14 residues in the CDR3. CDR3 sequence reads: CASRLTGGGYEQYF. CDR3 sequence (DNA): TGTGCCAGCAGATTGACAGGGGGCGGCTACGAGCAGTACTTC.

The chain recombines TRBV2 with TRBJ1-5; D perhaps matches TRBD1 (5 bases). Germline values: CDR1 SNHLY, CDR2 FYNNEI. The CDR3 length is 14 residues. Trimming took 6 bases from V and 4 from J, leaving 13 bases between them. The CDR3 nucleotides are TGTGCCAGCAGCACGGACATAATAAATCAGCCCCAGCATTTT. Translation: CASSTDIINQPQHF.

The V call is TRBV6-1, the J call TRBJ1-6, with D unclear. The CDR3 is 15 amino acids. Germline lookup yields CDR1 MNHNS and CDR2 SASEGT. The germline V and J ends were trimmed by 1 base and 6 bases, with 10 bases remaining between them. In DNA form, the CDR3 reads TGTGCCAGCAGTGAAGGTTCGCACCCTAATTCACCCCTCCACTTT. This codes for CASSEGSHPNSPLHF.

This clone came up a few times. The chain couples TRBV29-1 to TRBJ1-1; the D is unclear. Between the trimmed V and J ends, which lost 6 bases and 1 base, there was a span of 9 bases. Per germline, CDR1 SQVTM and CDR2 ANQGSEA. CDR3 size: 12 residues. CDR3 residues: CSVPPQNTEAFF. In DNA, the CDR3 is TGCAGCGTCCCTCCACAGAACACTGAAGCTTTCTTT.

The gene calls are TRBV30 and TRBJ1-1; D is perhaps TRBD1 (5 bases). Deletions cut 3 bases from V and 6 bases from J, with 11 bases between. CDR1 is GTSNPN, CDR2 SVGIG, per germline (reference sequence). This CDR3 has 12 residues. CDR3 sequence: CAWRDKFAEAFF. In nucleotides, the CDR3 is TGTGCCTGGAGGGACAAATTCGCTGAAGCTTTCTTT. The full variable domain, with the rest looked up from reference TRBV30 and TRBJ1-1, is SQTIHQWPATLVQPVGSPLSLECTVEGTSNPNLYWYRQAAGRGLQLLFYSVGIGQISSEVPQNLSASRPQDRQFILSSKKLLLSDSGFYLCAWRDKFAEAFFGQGTRLTVV.

The sample holds one count of this clone. This chain links TRBV2 with TRBJ2-2; no firm D call. CDR3 size: 13 residues. V was pared by 5 bases and J by 1 base, with 5 bases between. The germline gives CDR1 SNHLY, CDR2 FYNNEI. CDR3 coding DNA: TGTGCCAGCAGTCAACAGAACACCGGGGAGCTGTTTTTT. This gives the protein CASSQQNTGELFF.

This rearrangement joins TRBV5-1 to TRBJ1-3, with D unclear. Germline V gene lookup returns CDR1 SGHRS and CDR2 YFSETQ. The V end lost 4 bases, the J end lost 0 bases, and 14 bases lay between the germline ends. The CDR3 is 16 residues long. The CDR3 protein is CASSLGSTGSGNTIYF. CDR3 sequence (DNA): TGCGCCAGCAGCCTGGGCAGCACGGGCTCTGGAAACACCATATATTTT.

This chain links TRBV7-6 with TRBJ2-1; D is ambiguous. V lost 5 bases and J 4 bases, leaving 15 bases between the germline ends. Germline-derived CDR1 and CDR2 are SGHVS and FNYEAQ. This CDR3 is 15 amino acids long. CDR3 loop: CASSPMGIGYNEQFF. The DNA for the CDR3 is TGTGCCAGCAGCCCGATGGGGATCGGGTACAATGAGCAGTTCTTC.

The rearrangement links TRBV7-3 to TRBJ2-2; perhaps TRBD2 as D (6 bases). Germline lookup yields CDR1 SGHTA and CDR2 FQGTGA. There are 16 residues in the CDR3. The V end lost 1 base, the J end lost 5 bases, and 14 bases lay between the germline ends. CDR3 sequence: CASSLSSVGRTGELFF. The DNA of the CDR3 is TGTGCCAGCAGCTTAAGTTCAGTGGGGAGGACCGGGGAGCTGTTTTTT.

This clone was found a few times. This chain joins TRBV15 and TRBJ1-2; possible D gene TRBD1, 5 bases. Germline V lookup: CDR1 LNHNV, CDR2 YYDKDF (reference sequence). This CDR3 is built from 13 residues. Trimming took 3 bases from V and 4 from J, leaving 9 bases between them. The CDR3 here is CATSRPQGYGYTF. CDR3 DNA sequence: TGTGCCACCAGCAGGCCGCAGGGCTATGGCTACACCTTC.

The sample holds one count of this clone. This chain connects TRBV10-3 to TRBJ2-1; D is uncertain. Trimming removed 7 bases at V and 4 bases at J, with 5 bases between. The CDR3 is made up of 11 amino acids. In germline, CDR1 is ENHRY, CDR2 SYGVKD. The CDR3 here is CAINGYNEQFF. In DNA form, the CDR3 reads TGTGCCATCAACGGGTACAATGAGCAGTTCTTC.

The rearrangement links TRBV5-4 to TRBJ1-3; D gene uncertain. CDR3 length: 14 residues. Germline V gene data show CDR1 as SGHNT and CDR2 as YYREEE (reference sequence). V gave up 3 bases and J gave up 4 bases, with 11 bases separating them. The CDR3 DNA is TGTGCCAGCAGCTCGAGGCTGGAGGGAAACACCATATATTTT. This encodes CASSSRLEGNTIYF. The entire variable domain, with the rest obtained from reference TRBV5-4 and TRBJ1-3, is as follows: ETGVTQSPTHLIKTRGQQVTLRCSSQSGHNTVSWYQQALGQGPQFIFQYYREEENGRGNFPPRFSGLQFPNYSSELNVNALELDDSALYLCASSSRLEGNTIYFGEGSWLTVV.

The V gene is TRBV19, the J gene TRBJ1-1; a possible D gene is TRBD1 (6 bases). V lost 3 bases and J lost 0, with 8 bases in between. Germline CDR1 reads LNHDA; CDR2 reads SQIVND (reference sequence). The length of the CDR3 is 14 residues. The CDR3 bases are TGTGCCAGTAGTATGAGGGGGGTGAACACTGAAGCTTTCTTT. Its protein product is CASSMRGVNTEAFF.